Below are 10 T cell receptor beta chains sequenced from a single sample in a study of blood T cell repertoires in COVID-19. Produced via immunoSEQ multiplex PCR; TCRdb's table is partial and in-frame only. This sample has some 30,000 clones; more than 70% occur once, and the top ten carry roughly 3.5%. Specimen: peripheral blood. The receptor source for this set is a human donor in a cohort sampled during active COVID-19.

A single count supports this clone. V usage is TRBV5-1 and J usage is TRBJ2-2; 8 nucleotides align to TRBD1. J gave up 2 bases and V 4 bases, and 4 bases lay outside the gene matches. Germline assignment: CDR1 SGHRS and CDR2 YFSETQ. The length of the CDR3 is 15 residues. This CDR3 reads CASSTGQANTGELFF. The CDR3 nucleotides are TGCGCCAGCAGCACGGGACAGGCAAACACCGGGGAGCTGTTTTTT.

The chain links TRBV11-1 to TRBJ2-3; D perhaps matches TRBD1 (5 bases). V was trimmed by 0 bases and J by 2 bases, leaving 9 bases between them. The germline V gene has CDR1 SGHAT and CDR2 FQDESV (reference sequence). The CDR3 covers 15 residues. Here the CDR3 DNA reads TGTGCCAGCAGCTTAGCGGGGCAAATCACAGATACGCAGTATTTT. Translating gives CASSLAGQITDTQYF. Full variable domain (missing parts from reference TRBV11-1 and TRBJ2-3): EAEVAQSPRYKITEKSQAVAFWCDPISGHATLYWYRQILGQGPELLVQFQDESVVDDSQLPKDRFSAERLKGVDSTLKIQPAELGDSAMYLCASSLAGQITDTQYFGPGTRLTVL.

This clone was found a few times. V gene TRBV2 combines with J gene TRBJ1-1, with 9 bases that match TRBD1. Germline-derived CDR1 and CDR2 are SNHLY and FYNNEI. The J segment lost 5 bases and the V segment lost 8 bases, leaving 6 bases of the junction unmatched. CDR3 size: 13 residues. CDR3 sequence: CASRGQGKTEAFF. DNA for the CDR3: TGTGCCAGCCGAGGACAGGGGAAAACTGAAGCTTTCTTT.

This chain uses TRBV2 with TRBJ2-7, with a tentative D call TRBD1 (6 bases). CDR3 length: 14 amino acids. The V and J ends lost 7 bases and 0 bases respectively, with 13 bases between them. Germline V gene data show CDR1 as SNHLY and CDR2 as FYNNEI. The CDR3 loop reads CASNPDRSSYEQYF. The CDR3 DNA reads as TGTGCCAGCAATCCCGACAGGAGCTCCTACGAGCAGTACTTC.

This sequence joins TRBV3-1 (or the pseudogene TRBV3-2) and TRBJ1-5; no reliable D call. This CDR3 spans 14 amino acids. V was cut by 5 bases and J by 0 bases, with 8 bases left in between. CDR1 is LGHDT and CDR2 is YNNKEL in the germline V gene (reference sequence). In DNA form, the CDR3 reads TGTGCCAGCAGCTACTCCAATAGCAATCAGCCCCAGCATTTT. Translated, it gives CASSYSNSNQPQHF.

This chain connects TRBV2 to TRBJ1-6; 7 nucleotides match TRBD1. This CDR3 has 14 residues. J gave up 6 bases and V 5 bases, and 4 bases lay outside the gene matches. CDR1 and CDR2 (germline): SNHLY, FYNNEI. The CDR3 DNA sequence: TGTGCCAGCAGTTTCAGGGGGAGTAATTCACCCCTCCACTTT. It codes for CASSFRGSNSPLHF.

CDR3 sequence (DNA): TGCAGCGTTGAAAACAGGGGGCTAGAAGGCTACACCTTC. Amino acid sequence: CSVENRGLEGYTF. The chain joins TRBV29-1 to TRBJ1-2; 9 bases align to TRBD1. The CDR3 sequence is 13 residues long. Germline-derived CDR1 and CDR2 are SQVTM and ANQGSEA. V shed 2 bases, J shed 8 bases, and the junction held 6 bases outside the gene matches.

The J gene is TRBJ1-1, the V gene TRBV5-4; D unresolved. CDR1 is SGHNT and CDR2 is YYREEE in the germline V gene (reference sequence). The CDR3 is 12 residues long. The V gene lost 0 bases and the J gene lost 5 bases, with 5 bases spanning the gap. CDR3 DNA sequence: TGTGCCAGCAGCTTGGCCGAGACTGAAGCTTTCTTT. It is translated as CASSLAETEAFF.

The genes are TRBV12-3 or TRBV12-4 and TRBJ1-2; D is ambiguous. The CDR3 consists of 12 residues. Trimming removed 2 bases at V and 8 bases at J, with 9 bases between. This CDR3 is CASSLSSGGYTF. Here the CDR3 DNA reads TGTGCCAGCAGTTTATCCTCGGGGGGCTACACCTTC.

A single count supports this clone. The rearrangement uses TRBV30 and TRBJ2-3; a possible D gene is TRBD2 (5 bases). The CDR3 runs to 12 residues. Germline CDR1 GTSNPN, CDR2 SVGIG (reference sequence). Trimming removed 3 bases from V and 8 bases from J, with 12 bases in between. This CDR3 is CAWRAGLSTQYF. Here the CDR3 DNA reads TGTGCCTGGAGGGCTGGACTGAGTACGCAGTATTTT.